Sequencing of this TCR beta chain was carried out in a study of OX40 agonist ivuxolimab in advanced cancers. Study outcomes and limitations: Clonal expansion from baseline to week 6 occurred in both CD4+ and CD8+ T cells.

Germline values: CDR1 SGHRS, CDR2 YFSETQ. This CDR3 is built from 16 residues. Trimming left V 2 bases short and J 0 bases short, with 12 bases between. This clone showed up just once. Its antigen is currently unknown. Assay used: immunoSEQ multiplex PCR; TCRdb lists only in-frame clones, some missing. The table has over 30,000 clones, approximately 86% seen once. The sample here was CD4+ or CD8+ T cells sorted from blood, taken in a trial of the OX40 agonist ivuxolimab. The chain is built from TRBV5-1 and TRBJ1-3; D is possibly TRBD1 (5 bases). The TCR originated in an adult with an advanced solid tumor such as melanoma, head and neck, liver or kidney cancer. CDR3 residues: CASSLRGGYSGNTIYF. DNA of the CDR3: TGCGCCAGCAGCTTAAGGGGCGGCTACTCTGGAAACACCATATATTTT.